This T cell receptor (beta chain) was recovered during a study of cytomegalovirus exposure and HLA in healthy donors. The CDR3 consists of 13 residues. Germline CDR1 LNHDA, CDR2 SQIVND (reference sequence). V gave up 4 bases and J gave up 2 bases, with 8 bases separating them. The validation cohort, a group of some 120 subjects, included the donors and was separate from the approximately 650-subject first cohort. TCRdb's table, derived via immunoSEQ multiplex PCR, lists solely in-frame clones and lacks some. The sample holds approximately 60,000 clones, approximately 95% seen once. The V and J genes are TRBV19 and TRBJ2-5, with D maybe TRBD1 (5 bases). The source of this sequence is a woman aged 18-29 years in good health and CMV-seronegative. Sequences were obtained from PBMCs. CDR3 DNA: TGTGCCAGTAGTAGTCAGGGACAAGAGACCCAGTACTTC. It encodes CASSSQGQETQYF.